The 31 T cell receptor beta chains given below trace back to one sample, sequenced in a study of human T cells and chemical hapten exposure. Indicated time point: patch test 2, 6 weeks after DPC sensitization. As for treatment: therapeutic diphenylcyclopropenone sensitization with weekly scalp DPC. Using its own MiXCR run on the RACE reads, TCRdb lists one record per CDR3 protein. The sample has 110,000 to 150,000 distinct CDR3 sequences, roughly 12% seen once. The sample in question was whole blood, obtained in connection with sensitization to the hapten diphenylcyclopropenone (DPC). These receptors originate from a woman aged 45-65 years with alopecia areata. Some clones in this sample may be carry-over from other donors' samples.

This chain uses TRBV28 with TRBJ2-7; tentatively, D is TRBD1 or TRBD2 (6 bases each). Trimming took off 6 bases at V and 4 bases at J, with 13 bases between the two ends. The V gene's germline CDR1 is MDHEN and CDR2 SYDVKM. This CDR3 region has 13 residues. The CDR3 sequence: CASSGGGIYEQYF. The CDR3 bases are TGTGCCAGCAGCGGAGGGGGGATTTACGAGCAGTACTTC.

This clonotype was seen ten or more times. The chain joins TRBV28 to TRBJ2-1; 12 nucleotides line up with TRBD2. The CDR3 length is 18 residues. Trimming at V came to 5 bases and at J to 4 bases, leaving 12 bases not matched to a gene. Germline V gene lookup returns CDR1 MDHEN and CDR2 SYDVKM. CDR3 in DNA: TGTGCCAGCAGTCCGCTGATCGGACTAGCGGGAAAATACAATGAGCAGTTCTTC. This gives the protein CASSPLIGLAGKYNEQFF.

The V gene is TRBV28, the J gene TRBJ1-1; D is perhaps TRBD1 (6 bases). V was cut by 7 bases and J by 0 bases, with 15 bases left in between. The germline V gene encodes CDR1 MDHEN and CDR2 SYDVKM. The CDR3 length is 15 residues. In nucleotides, the CDR3 is TGTGCCAGCACCCCCCTGGACAGTTTGAACACTGAAGCTTTCTTT. Its protein is CASTPLDSLNTEAFF.

V is TRBV18 and J is TRBJ2-1, with TRBD2 as a possible D gene (5 bases). Per germline, CDR1 KGHSH and CDR2 LQKENI. The ends were cut back, 1 base at V and 2 bases at J, with 9 bases in the middle. The CDR3 has 15 amino acids. The CDR3 bases are TGTGCCAGCTCACCACTGGCGGAGGCCTACAATGAGCAGTTCTTC. Amino acid sequence: CASSPLAEAYNEQFF.

This clonotype has ten or more counts. The rearrangement links TRBV7-2 to TRBJ1-3; TRBD1 is a possible D gene (6 bases). Germline V gene lookup returns CDR1 SGHTA and CDR2 FQGNSA. CDR3 size: 15 residues. Trimming shortened V by 5 bases and J by 0 bases, and 11 bases separated the two germline ends. The CDR3 DNA reads TGTGCCAGCAGCGCCTACAGGGCCTCTGGAAACACCATATATTTT. Protein product: CASSAYRASGNTIYF.

This clonotype was observed a few times. The chain has TRBV27 and TRBJ2-7, with 8 bases fitting TRBD2. The CDR3 loop spans 15 amino acids. Germline V gene data show CDR1 as MNHEY and CDR2 as SMNVEV (reference sequence). The V segment lost 5 bases and the J segment 2 bases; nucleotides outside the gene matches: 8. DNA of the CDR3: TGTGCCAGCAGTCCCTTATCTAGCGGGCCCTACGAGCAGTACTTC. Its translation is CASSPLSSGPYEQYF.

This clonotype was recorded many times. V is TRBV29-1 and J is TRBJ2-1; 9 bases are shared with TRBD1. The V gene's germline CDR1 is SQVTM and CDR2 ANQGSEA. The CDR3 is 15 residues long. The V segment lost 1 base and the J segment 1 base; nucleotides outside the gene matches: 2. CDR3 bases: TGCAGCGTTGAAGGCGGACAGGGGTCCTACAATGAGCAGTTCTTC. It encodes CSVEGGQGSYNEQFF.

V and J are TRBV6-5 and TRBJ2-5, with D possibly being TRBD2 (6 bases). This CDR3 has 14 amino acids. Germline lookup yields CDR1 MNHEY and CDR2 SVGAGI. V gave up 5 bases and J gave up 5 bases, with 15 bases separating them. The CDR3 spells CASSLTGVGETQYF. In nucleotides, the CDR3 is TGTGCCAGCAGTCTCACGGGGGTGGGGGAGACCCAGTACTTC.

This chain's CDR3 is CSARSGDTIYF. In nucleotides, the CDR3 is TGCAGCGCCCGATCGGGGGACACCATATATTTT. The V and J genes are TRBV29-1 and TRBJ1-3, with TRBD1 as a possible D gene (5 bases). V lost 7 bases and J 8 bases, leaving 12 bases between the germline ends. The CDR3 consists of 11 residues. Germline V gene data show CDR1 as SQVTM and CDR2 as ANQGSEA. Using reference TRBV29-1 and TRBJ1-3 for the parts outside the CDR3, the full variable domain is SAVISQKPSRDICQRGTSLTIQCQVDSQVTMMFWYRQQPGQSLTLIATANQGSEATYESGFVIDKFPISRPNLTFSTLTVSNMSPEDSSIYLCSARSGDTIYFGEGSWLTVV.

This clonotype was counted between two and nine times. The J gene is TRBJ2-1, the V gene TRBV30; 13 nucleotides agree with TRBD2. The CDR3 is 14 residues long. J lost 6 bases, V lost 2 bases, and 1 base had no gene match. Germline loops: CDR1 GTSNPN, CDR2 SVGIG (reference sequence). The CDR3 loop is CAWSRTSGGNEQFF. The CDR3 DNA reads TGTGCCTGGAGTCGGACTAGCGGGGGCAATGAGCAGTTCTTC.

This clonotype has more than one count but fewer than ten. V usage is TRBV5-1 and J usage is TRBJ1-2, with no clear D. Trimming removed 0 bases at V and 7 bases at J, with 13 bases between. The germline CDR1 and CDR2 sequences are SGHRS and YFSETQ. The CDR3 runs to 14 residues. The CDR3 spells CASSLESGLGGYTF. As DNA, the CDR3 is TGCGCCAGCAGCTTGGAATCCGGGCTCGGTGGCTACACCTTC.

In its sample, this clonotype was seen a few times. V gene TRBV28 combines with J gene TRBJ1-2; D ambiguous. The CDR3 has 15 residues. Trimming stripped 5 bases from V and 3 bases from J, with 16 bases between. Per germline, CDR1 MDHEN and CDR2 SYDVKM. DNA for the CDR3: TGTGCCAGCAGTAGCCGGCGTGGGGTCTACTATGGCTACACCTTC. Translation: CASSSRRGVYYGYTF.

This clonotype has ten or more counts. The gene calls are TRBV12-3 or TRBV12-4 and TRBJ2-5, with a tentative D call TRBD2 (6 bases). The CDR3 extends over 13 amino acids. V lost 6 bases to trimming and J lost 5 bases, with 13 bases between them. The CDR3 bases are TGTGCCAGCAGGAGCGCAGGGAGGGAGACCCAGTACTTC. Protein product: CASRSAGRETQYF.

This clonotype was observed a handful of times. The chain combines TRBV6-2 or TRBV6-3 with TRBJ2-7; TRBD2 aligns across 11 bases. V lost 6 bases and J lost 2; bases outside the gene matches: 6. This CDR3 is 15 amino acids long. Per germline, CDR1 MNHEY and CDR2 SVGEGT. In DNA form, the CDR3 reads TGTGCCAGCAGACCTACTAGCGGGAGAACCTACGAGCAGTACTTC. Amino acids: CASRPTSGRTYEQYF.

This chain links TRBV9 with TRBJ2-7; TRBD1 agrees at 8 bases. CDR1 and CDR2 from the germline V gene are SGDLS and YYNGEE. The CDR3 is 16 amino acids. Trimming cost V 4 bases and J 2 bases; bases outside gene matches: 11. The CDR3 DNA is TGTGCCAGCAGCCCTCGCCCGACAGGGGCGACCTACGAGCAGTACTTC. This gives the protein CASSPRPTGATYEQYF.

The chain uses TRBV11-2 and TRBJ2-7; no clear D. V gave up 1 base and J gave up 3 bases, with 10 bases separating them. CDR1 is SGHAT and CDR2 is FQNNGV in the germline V gene. This CDR3 is built from 14 residues. In nucleotides, the CDR3 is TGTGCCAGCAGCTTAGGGGCCGCCGACTACGAGCAGTACTTC. Amino acids: CASSLGAADYEQYF.

The table lists this clonotype with many counts. The chain has TRBV7-2 and TRBJ2-7; 7 positions agree with TRBD1. The CDR3 covers 12 residues. The junction had 4 bases not matched to a gene; V was cut back by 3 bases and J by 8 bases. Germline-derived CDR1 and CDR2 are SGHTA and FQGNSA. In DNA form, the CDR3 reads TGTGCCAGCAGCTTCCCAAGGGGGCAGCAGTACTTC. This translates into CASSFPRGQQYF.

This chain connects TRBV19 to TRBJ2-6; tentative D call: TRBD2 (5 bases). Germline lookup yields CDR1 LNHDA and CDR2 SQIVND (reference sequence). This CDR3 comprises 16 residues. V lost 2 bases and J lost 2, with 10 bases in between. This CDR3 reads CASSINAGAGANVLTF. DNA of the CDR3: TGTGCCAGTAGTATAAACGCGGGCGCTGGGGCCAACGTCCTGACTTTC.

The sample holds many counts of this clonotype. The V gene is TRBV30, the J gene TRBJ2-7, with D possibly TRBD2 on 6 matching bases. The CDR3 is 12 amino acids. The V end lost 0 bases, the J end lost 6 bases, and 9 bases lay between the germline ends. CDR1 and CDR2 (germline): GTSNPN, SVGIG (reference sequence). The CDR3: CAWSVLGGEQYF. CDR3 DNA: TGTGCCTGGAGTGTCCTGGGAGGCGAGCAGTACTTC.

This clonotype was observed a handful of times. This chain connects TRBV7-8 to TRBJ1-3; D remains ambiguous. This CDR3 region has 12 residues. V was shortened by 9 bases and J by 6 bases, with 12 bases between the two germline ends. Germline V gene sequence: CDR1 SGHVS, CDR2 FQNEAQ. The CDR3 DNA reads as TGTGCCAGTCAGCTGGCTGAAAACACCATATATTTT. It translates to CASQLAENTIYF.

This clonotype was counted ten times or more. The J gene is TRBJ2-3, the V gene TRBV6-5, with D possibly being TRBD2 (5 bases). This CDR3 has 16 amino acids. V was shortened by 4 bases and J by 2 bases, with 16 bases between the two germline ends. Germline V gene data show CDR1 as MNHEY and CDR2 as SVGAGI. CDR3 DNA sequence: TGTGCCAGCAGTTCGCCCAGGAGAGGGTTCACAGATACGCAGTATTTT. This encodes CASSSPRRGFTDTQYF.

This chain connects TRBV4-3 to TRBJ2-2, with D unclear. The CDR3 runs to 13 residues. Trimming shortened V by 1 base and J by 5 bases, and 5 bases separated the two germline ends. Germline assignment: CDR1 LGHNA and CDR2 YSLEER. The CDR3, as DNA: TGCGCCAGCAGCCAAGTTAGAACCGGGGAGCTGTTTTTT. Translating it yields CASSQVRTGELFF.

V and J are TRBV9 and TRBJ1-1; 8 nucleotides align to TRBD1. Germline V gene sequence: CDR1 SGDLS, CDR2 YYNGEE. Trimming removed 4 bases from V and 11 bases from J; junction bases left unmatched: 10. This CDR3 contains 13 residues. The CDR3 sequence is CASSHHPDREAFF. In DNA, the CDR3 is TGTGCCAGCAGCCACCACCCGGACAGGGAGGCTTTCTTT. The complete variable domain, with remaining parts taken from reference TRBV9 and TRBJ1-1, reads DSGVTQTPKHLITATGQRVTLRCSPRSGDLSVYWYQQSLDQGLQFLIQYYNGEERAKGNILERFSAQQFPDLHSELNLSSLELGDSALYFCASSHHPDREAFFGQGTRLTVV.

This clonotype was counted only a few times. Here the CDR3 reads CSVDIGRGLHYGYTF. As DNA, the CDR3 is TGCAGCGTTGATATTGGCAGGGGGCTTCACTATGGCTACACCTTC. The V call is TRBV29-1, the J call TRBJ1-2, with 8 nucleotides matching TRBD1. The trim removed 3 bases at V and 3 bases at J, leaving 9 bases unmatched. CDR1 and CDR2 (germline): SQVTM, ANQGSEA. This CDR3 is built from 15 residues.

The rearrangement links TRBV4-3 to TRBJ1-2; D ambiguous. CDR3 length equals 17 residues. The germline V gene has CDR1 LGHNA and CDR2 YSLEER. With 0 bases removed from V and 5 bases from J, the gap between germline ends came to 19 bases. The CDR3 bases are TGCGCCAGCAGCCAAGATCTAAGAACTACGAGACCGTATGGCTACACCTTC. Its translation is CASSQDLRTTRPYGYTF.

In this sample, this clonotype turned up a few times. The V and J genes are TRBV6-6 and TRBJ1-2; TRBD1 is a possible D gene (5 bases). The V end lost 4 bases, the J end lost 5 bases, and 8 bases lay between the germline ends. CDR1 and CDR2 from the germline V gene are MNHNY and SVGAGI (reference sequence). The CDR3 extends over 12 amino acids. CDR3 bases: TGTGCCAGCAGTTCTGGGACGTATGGCTACACCTTC. This gives the protein CASSSGTYGYTF.

The chain is built from TRBV6-2 or TRBV6-3 and TRBJ2-1; 11 bases align to TRBD2. Germline V CDR1 and CDR2: MNHEY, SVGEGT. This CDR3 is built from 16 residues. V lost 0 bases to trimming and J lost 9 bases; unmatched junction nucleotides: 7. CDR3 sequence (DNA): TGTGCCAGCAGTTACTCCGGCCTAGCGGGAGGACGTGAGCAGTTCTTC. It encodes CASSYSGLAGGREQFF.

This clonotype was seen at least ten times. The chain uses TRBV11-2 and TRBJ2-7; D is possibly TRBD2 (6 bases). Germline assignment: CDR1 SGHAT and CDR2 FQNNGV. The CDR3 length is 13 residues. Trimming took off 11 bases at V and 1 base at J, with 15 bases between the two ends. In DNA, the CDR3 is TGTGCCTCAGTGGGAGGTGTGTCCTACGAGCAGTACTTC. Its protein is CASVGGVSYEQYF.

This chain links TRBV6-1 with TRBJ1-1; 7 nucleotides align to TRBD1. The germline V gene encodes CDR1 MNHNS and CDR2 SASEGT. CDR3 size: 14 residues. V lost 5 bases and J lost 7; bases outside the gene matches: 10. The DNA of the CDR3 is TGTGCCAGCAGTAAGGACAGGACGTTGGATGAAGCTTTCTTT. Protein: CASSKDRTLDEAFF.

This clonotype was found many times. J is TRBJ2-3 and V is TRBV29-1, with 7 bases identical to TRBD2. Trimming at V came to 4 bases and at J to 2 bases, leaving 3 bases not matched to a gene. Germline V gives CDR1 SQVTM, CDR2 ANQGSEA. The CDR3 extends over 13 amino acids. CDR3 in amino acids: CSVALAATDTQYF. DNA for the CDR3: TGCAGCGTTGCCCTAGCGGCCACAGATACGCAGTATTTT.

This chain connects TRBV7-2 to TRBJ1-1; D call uncertain. Between the trimmed V and J ends, which lost 1 base and 5 bases, there was a span of 8 bases. Per the germline V gene, CDR1 is SGHTA and CDR2 is FQGNSA. The CDR3 covers 13 residues. The CDR3 region has the DNA TGTGCCAGCAGCTTAGTGGGGAGAACTGAAGCTTTCTTT. Its translation is CASSLVGRTEAFF.